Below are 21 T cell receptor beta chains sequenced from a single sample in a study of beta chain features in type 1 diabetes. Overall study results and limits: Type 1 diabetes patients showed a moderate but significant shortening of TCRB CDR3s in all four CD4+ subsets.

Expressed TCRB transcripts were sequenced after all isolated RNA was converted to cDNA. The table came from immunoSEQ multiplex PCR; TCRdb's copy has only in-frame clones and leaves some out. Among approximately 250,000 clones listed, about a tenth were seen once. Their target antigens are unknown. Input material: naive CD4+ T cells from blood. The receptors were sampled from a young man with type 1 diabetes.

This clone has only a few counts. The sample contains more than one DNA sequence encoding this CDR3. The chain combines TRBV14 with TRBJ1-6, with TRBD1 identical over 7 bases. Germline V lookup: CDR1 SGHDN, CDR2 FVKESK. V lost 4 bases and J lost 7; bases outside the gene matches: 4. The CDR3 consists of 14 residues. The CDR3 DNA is TGTGCCAGCAGCCCCGGGACAGCAAATTCACCCCTCCACTTT. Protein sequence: CASSPGTANSPLHF.

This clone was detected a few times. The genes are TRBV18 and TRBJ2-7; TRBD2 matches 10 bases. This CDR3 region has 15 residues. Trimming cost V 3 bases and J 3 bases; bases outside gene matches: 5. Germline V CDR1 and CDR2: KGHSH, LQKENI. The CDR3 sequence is CASSPSASGGYEQYF. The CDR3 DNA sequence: TGTGCCAGCTCACCTTCGGCTAGCGGGGGCTACGAGCAGTACTTC.

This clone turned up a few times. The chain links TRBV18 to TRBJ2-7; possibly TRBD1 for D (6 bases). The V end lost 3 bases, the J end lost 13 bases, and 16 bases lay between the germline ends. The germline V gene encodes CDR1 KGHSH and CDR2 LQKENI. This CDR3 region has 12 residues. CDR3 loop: CASSPLTGQIYF. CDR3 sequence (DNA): TGTGCCAGCTCACCGCTGACAGGCCAGATTTACTTC. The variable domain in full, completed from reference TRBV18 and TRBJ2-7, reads NAGVMQNPRHLVRRRGQEARLRCSPMKGHSHVYWYRQLPEEGLKFMVYLQKENIIDESGMPKERFSAEFPKEGPSILRIQQVVRGDSAAYFCASSPLTGQIYFGPGTRLTVT.

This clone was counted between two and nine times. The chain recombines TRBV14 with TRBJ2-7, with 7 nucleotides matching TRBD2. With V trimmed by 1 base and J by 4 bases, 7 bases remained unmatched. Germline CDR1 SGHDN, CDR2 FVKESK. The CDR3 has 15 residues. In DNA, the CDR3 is TGTGCCAGCAGCCAAGTTTGGGCTAGCGGATACGAGCAGTACTTC. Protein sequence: CASSQVWASGYEQYF.

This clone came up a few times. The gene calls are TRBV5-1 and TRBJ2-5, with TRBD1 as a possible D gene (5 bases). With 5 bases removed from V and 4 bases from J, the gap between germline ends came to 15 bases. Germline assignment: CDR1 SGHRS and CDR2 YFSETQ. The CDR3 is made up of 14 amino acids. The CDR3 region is CASSAGPGSETQYF. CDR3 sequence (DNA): TGCGCCAGCAGTGCAGGCCCAGGGTCAGAGACCCAGTACTTC.

CDR3 in amino acids: CASSVGTDPDTQYF. In DNA, the CDR3 is TGTGCCAGCAGCGTCGGGACAGATCCAGATACGCAGTATTTT. The genes are TRBV9 and TRBJ2-3, with 7 nucleotides matching TRBD1. From germline, CDR1 is SGDLS and CDR2 YYNGEE. With 2 bases clipped from V and 4 bases from J, the junction kept 4 bases outside the gene matches. There are 14 residues in the CDR3.

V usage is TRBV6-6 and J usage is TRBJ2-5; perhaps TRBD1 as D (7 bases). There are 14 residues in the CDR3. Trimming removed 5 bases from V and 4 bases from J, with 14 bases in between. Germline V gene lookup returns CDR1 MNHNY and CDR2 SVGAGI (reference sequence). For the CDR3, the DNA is TGTGCCAGCAGTCAGGGGGGATTGAGAGAGACCCAGTACTTC. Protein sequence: CASSQGGLRETQYF.

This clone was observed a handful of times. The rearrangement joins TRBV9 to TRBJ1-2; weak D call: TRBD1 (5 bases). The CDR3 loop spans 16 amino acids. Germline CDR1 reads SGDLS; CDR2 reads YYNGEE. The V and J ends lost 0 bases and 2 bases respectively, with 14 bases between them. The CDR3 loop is CASSVDLSPGNYGYTF. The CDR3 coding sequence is TGTGCCAGCAGCGTAGATCTCTCCCCAGGGAACTATGGCTACACCTTC. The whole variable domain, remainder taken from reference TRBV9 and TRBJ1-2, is DSGVTQTPKHLITATGQRVTLRCSPRSGDLSVYWYQQSLDQGLQFLIQYYNGEERAKGNILERFSAQQFPDLHSELNLSSLELGDSALYFCASSVDLSPGNYGYTFGSGTRLTVV.

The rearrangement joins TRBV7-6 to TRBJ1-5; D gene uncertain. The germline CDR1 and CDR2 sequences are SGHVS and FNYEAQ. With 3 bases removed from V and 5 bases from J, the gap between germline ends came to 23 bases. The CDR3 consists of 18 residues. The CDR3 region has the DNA TGTGCCAGCAGCTTTGGATCGGTCCGACACGGGGTTCATCAGCCCCAGCATTTT. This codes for CASSFGSVRHGVHQPQHF.

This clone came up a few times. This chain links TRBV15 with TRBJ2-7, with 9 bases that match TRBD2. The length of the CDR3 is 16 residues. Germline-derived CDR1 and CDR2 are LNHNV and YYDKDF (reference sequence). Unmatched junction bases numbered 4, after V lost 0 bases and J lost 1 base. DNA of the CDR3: TGTGCCACCAGCAGAGACCTAGCGGGAACTTCCTACGAGCAGTACTTC. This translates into CATSRDLAGTSYEQYF.

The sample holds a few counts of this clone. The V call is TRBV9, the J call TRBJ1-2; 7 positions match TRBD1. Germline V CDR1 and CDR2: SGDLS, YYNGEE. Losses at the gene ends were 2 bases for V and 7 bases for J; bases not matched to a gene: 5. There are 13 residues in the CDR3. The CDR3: CASSVPGDSGYTF. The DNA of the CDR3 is TGTGCCAGCAGCGTCCCAGGGGACAGTGGCTACACCTTC. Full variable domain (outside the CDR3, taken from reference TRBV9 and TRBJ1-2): DSGVTQTPKHLITATGQRVTLRCSPRSGDLSVYWYQQSLDQGLQFLIQYYNGEERAKGNILERFSAQQFPDLHSELNLSSLELGDSALYFCASSVPGDSGYTFGSGTRLTVV.

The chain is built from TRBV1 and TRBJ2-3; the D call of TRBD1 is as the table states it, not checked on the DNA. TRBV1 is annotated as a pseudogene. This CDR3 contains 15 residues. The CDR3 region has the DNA TGCACCAGCAGCCAAGGGACAGGTCAAACAGATACGCAGTATTTT. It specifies CTSSQGTGQTDTQYF.

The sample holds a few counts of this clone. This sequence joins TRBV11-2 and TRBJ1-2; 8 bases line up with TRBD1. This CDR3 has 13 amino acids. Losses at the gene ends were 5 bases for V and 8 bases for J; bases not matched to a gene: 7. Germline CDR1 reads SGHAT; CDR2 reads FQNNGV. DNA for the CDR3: TGTGCCAGCAGCCCAGGACAGGGAAGAGGCTACACCTTC. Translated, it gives CASSPGQGRGYTF.

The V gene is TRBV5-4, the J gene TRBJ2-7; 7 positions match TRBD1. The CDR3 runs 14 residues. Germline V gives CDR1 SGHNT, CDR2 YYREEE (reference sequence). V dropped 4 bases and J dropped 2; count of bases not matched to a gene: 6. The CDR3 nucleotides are TGTGCCAGCAGCGCGACAGGGTCTACCTACGAGCAGTACTTC. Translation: CASSATGSTYEQYF.

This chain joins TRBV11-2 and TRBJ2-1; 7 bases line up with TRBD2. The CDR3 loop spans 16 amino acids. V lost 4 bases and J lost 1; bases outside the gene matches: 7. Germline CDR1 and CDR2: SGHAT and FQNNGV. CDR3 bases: TGTGCCAGCAGCTCGATAGCGGGTGAATCCTACAATGAGCAGTTCTTC. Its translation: CASSSIAGESYNEQFF. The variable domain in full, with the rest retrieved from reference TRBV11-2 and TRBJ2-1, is EAGVAQSPRYKIIEKRQSVAFWCNPISGHATLYWYQQILGQGPKLLIQFQNNGVVDDSQLPKDRFSAERLKGVDSTLKIQPAKLEDSAVYLCASSSIAGESYNEQFFGPGTRLTVL.

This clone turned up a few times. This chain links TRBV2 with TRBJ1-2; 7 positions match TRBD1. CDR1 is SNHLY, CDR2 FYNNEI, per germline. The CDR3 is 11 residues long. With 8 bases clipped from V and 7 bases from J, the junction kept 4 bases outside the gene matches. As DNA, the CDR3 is TGTGCCAGCGATTCAGGGGGTGGCTACACCTTC. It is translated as CASDSGGGYTF.

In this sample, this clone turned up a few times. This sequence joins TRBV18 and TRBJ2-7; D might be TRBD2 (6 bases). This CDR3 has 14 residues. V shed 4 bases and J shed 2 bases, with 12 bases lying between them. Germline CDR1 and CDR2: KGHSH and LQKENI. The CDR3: CASSRDAGPYEQYF. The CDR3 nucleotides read TGTGCCAGCTCACGGGACGCGGGGCCCTACGAGCAGTACTTC.

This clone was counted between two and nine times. The CDR3, as DNA: TGTGCCAGCTCACCAGACACCTACGAGCAGTACTTC. Amino acid sequence: CASSPDTYEQYF. The chain has TRBV18 and TRBJ2-7; D gene uncertain. V was cut by 2 bases and J by 2 bases, with 4 bases left in between. The CDR3 loop spans 12 amino acids. In germline, CDR1 is KGHSH, CDR2 LQKENI. The whole variable domain, remainder taken from reference TRBV18 and TRBJ2-7, is NAGVMQNPRHLVRRRGQEARLRCSPMKGHSHVYWYRQLPEEGLKFMVYLQKENIIDESGMPKERFSAEFPKEGPSILRIQQVVRGDSAAYFCASSPDTYEQYFGPGTRLTVT.

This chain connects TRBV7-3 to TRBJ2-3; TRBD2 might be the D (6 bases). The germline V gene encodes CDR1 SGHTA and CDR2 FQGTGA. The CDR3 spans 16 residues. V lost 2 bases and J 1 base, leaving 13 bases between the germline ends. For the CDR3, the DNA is TGTGCCAGCAGCTTATCGGCCGGGAGTGGCACAGATACGCAGTATTTT. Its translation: CASSLSAGSGTDTQYF.

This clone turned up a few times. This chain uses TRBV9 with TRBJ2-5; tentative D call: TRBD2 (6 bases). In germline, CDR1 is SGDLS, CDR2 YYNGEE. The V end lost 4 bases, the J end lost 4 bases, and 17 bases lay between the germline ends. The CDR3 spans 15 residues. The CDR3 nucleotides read TGTGCCAGCAGCTCCCCGGCGGGGTCGGGAGAGACCCAGTACTTC. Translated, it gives CASSSPAGSGETQYF.

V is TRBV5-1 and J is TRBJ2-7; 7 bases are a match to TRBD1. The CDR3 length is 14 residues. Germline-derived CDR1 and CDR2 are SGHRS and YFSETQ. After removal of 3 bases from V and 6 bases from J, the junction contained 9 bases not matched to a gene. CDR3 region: CASSSDRPVREQYF. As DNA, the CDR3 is TGCGCCAGCAGCTCGGACAGGCCCGTGCGCGAGCAGTACTTC.